This TCR beta chain was sequenced during a study of human T cells and chemical hapten exposure. Study information: Patients had diphenylcyclopropenone applied to the scalp weekly throughout the approximately 24-week study.

TCRdb reprocessed the RACE reads with MiXCR, giving one entry per CDR3 protein. The data contain a few hundred thousand distinct CDR3 sequences, 7.5% to 9% of them seen just once; the ten biggest clones take up 2.3%. The germline CDR1 and CDR2 sequences are LGHNA and YNFKEQ. Trimming took 0 bases from V and 0 from J; bases not matched to a gene: 4. The CDR3 loop spans 17 amino acids. Time point defined: pre-sensitization, week 0. The treatment is: therapeutic diphenylcyclopropenone sensitization with weekly scalp DPC. Donors, patients with alopecia ranging from 18 to 70 years old and judged suitable for DPC, provided samples.

J is TRBJ2-3 and V is TRBV4-2; 9 nucleotides agree with TRBD1. The source material was whole blood, sampled in connection with sensitization to the hapten diphenylcyclopropenone (DPC). The sequence was obtained from a woman aged 35 to 49 with alopecia areata. Some clones in this sample may be carry-over from other donors' samples. CDR3 bases: TGTGCCAGCAGCCAAGATGGGGACAGGGTGAGCACAGATACGCAGTATTTT. Translated, it gives CASSQDGDRVSTDTQYF.